These 20 T cell receptor beta chains share one sample of origin, sequenced in a study of CXCR3-negative and CXCR3-positive naive CD8 T cells. UMI-tagged TRB cDNA libraries were built via 5' RACE. TCRdb re-analyzed the 5' RACE reads; it lists each CDR3 protein once, without DNA. The sample yields roughly 41,000 distinct CDR3 sequences, of which the top ten take up about 7.7%. The specimen was memory CD8+ T cells from blood. Source of these receptors: a human donor in good health. Some clones in this sample may be carry-over from other donors' samples.

This rearrangement joins TRBV4-3 to TRBJ2-7; TCRdb reports TRBD1, a call that lacks DNA to check it against. Germline CDR1 and CDR2: LGHNA and YSLEER. The CDR3 consists of 15 residues. The CDR3 loop reads CASSQEGAGVYEQYF.

The V and J genes are TRBV6-5 and TRBJ2-7; TCRdb reports TRBD1, a call that lacks DNA to check it against. CDR3 length equals 12 residues. CDR1 MNHEY and CDR2 SVGAGI come from the germline V gene. The CDR3 loop is CASSDTGTEQYF.

The chain employs TRBV29-1 and TRBJ2-7. The CDR3 runs to 11 residues. CDR1 is SQVTM, CDR2 ANQGSEA, per germline. The chain's CDR3 is CSVIIPYEQYF.

J is TRBJ2-2 and V is TRBV29-1; as DNA is missing, the TRBD1 call by TCRdb cannot be tested. Looked up from germline, CDR1 is SQVTM and CDR2 is ANQGSEA. The CDR3 spans 14 residues. CDR3 sequence reads: CSVQGAIGTGELFF.

This chain connects TRBV6-1 to TRBJ1-2. CDR1 and CDR2 (germline): MNHNS, SASEGT. The CDR3 runs to 14 residues. The CDR3 spells CASSEGEGSYGYTF.

The chain employs TRBV29-1 and TRBJ2-5; the D gene TCRdb calls, TRBD1, cannot be checked with no DNA. The CDR3 totals 13 residues. From germline, CDR1 is SQVTM and CDR2 ANQGSEA. CDR3 in amino acids: CSAERDTQETQYF. The full variable domain, completed using reference TRBV29-1 and TRBJ2-5, is SAVISQKPSRDICQRGTSLTIQCQVDSQVTMMFWYRQQPGQSLTLIATANQGSEATYESGFVIDKFPISRPNLTFSTLTVSNMSPEDSSIYLCSAERDTQETQYFGPGTRLLVL.

The chain is built from TRBV7-3 and TRBJ2-7; TCRdb picks TRBD1, but there is no DNA to check that call. Per the germline V gene, CDR1 is SGHTA and CDR2 is FQGTGA. This CDR3 is 14 amino acids long. The chain's CDR3 is CASSSGQGGDEQYF.

The V call is TRBV29-1, the J call TRBJ2-5; TCRdb picks TRBD1, but there is no DNA to check that call. This CDR3 spans 15 amino acids. CDR1 is SQVTM, CDR2 ANQGSEA, per germline. The CDR3 is CSADPGHKEEETQYF.

The chain is built from TRBV29-1 and TRBJ2-2; checking the TCRdb D call of TRBD1 is not possible without DNA. The CDR3 spans 13 residues. Germline CDR1 and CDR2: SQVTM and ANQGSEA. CDR3 amino acids: CSALGGGPGELFF.

J is TRBJ2-7 and V is TRBV29-1; with no DNA, the TCRdb D assignment of TRBD1 cannot be verified. The germline V gene has CDR1 SQVTM and CDR2 ANQGSEA. The CDR3 loop spans 13 amino acids. Here the CDR3 reads CSGSGGPTYEQYF.

This sequence joins TRBV6-2 or TRBV6-3 and TRBJ2-1. Germline V gene lookup returns CDR1 MNHEY and CDR2 SVGEGT. The CDR3 is 13 residues long. CDR3 in amino acids: CASSPNSYNEQFF.

V and J are TRBV7-9 and TRBJ2-2; TCRdb designates TRBD2, a call that cannot be tested without DNA. Germline V gives CDR1 SEHNR, CDR2 FQNEAQ (reference sequence). The CDR3 contains 15 residues. The CDR3 sequence: CASRRLAGAPGELFF.

The chain carries TRBV28 and TRBJ2-5. Per the germline V gene, CDR1 is MDHEN and CDR2 is SYDVKM. CDR3 length: 13 residues. CDR3 sequence reads: CASSLRFQETQYF.

This sequence joins TRBV7-2 and TRBJ2-7; TCRdb lists TRBD1, though no DNA is available to test this call. This CDR3 has 16 amino acids. Germline CDR1 is SGHTA and CDR2 is FQGNSA. CDR3 amino acids: CASMQDQGIGGHEQYF.

The V and J genes are TRBV29-1 and TRBJ1-1. CDR1 and CDR2 from the germline V gene are SQVTM and ANQGSEA. The CDR3 is 17 amino acids. This CDR3 is CSVVRFSDRVKDTEAFF.

This chain joins TRBV9 and TRBJ1-1; the TCRdb D gene call, TRBD1, has no DNA to confirm it. CDR3 length: 15 amino acids. From germline, CDR1 is SGDLS and CDR2 YYNGEE. CDR3 region: CASSGGQGGFTEAFF.

CDR3 in amino acids: CASSDIRGTLEQFF. V and J are TRBV2 and TRBJ2-1; lacking DNA, the TRBD1 call made by TCRdb goes unchecked. Germline lookup yields CDR1 SNHLY and CDR2 FYNNEI. The CDR3 length is 14 residues.

The chain joins TRBV20-1 to TRBJ1-1; TCRdb gives TRBD1 as the D gene, but with no DNA this cannot be confirmed. This CDR3 spans 14 amino acids. The germline CDR1 and CDR2 sequences are DFQATT and SNEGSKA (reference sequence). The CDR3 is CSAGGAPTDTEAFF.

This chain links TRBV20-1 with TRBJ2-1; TCRdb gives TRBD1 as the D gene, but with no DNA this cannot be confirmed. Germline CDR1 DFQATT, CDR2 SNEGSKA (reference sequence). The CDR3 is 17 residues long. CDR3 sequence: CSARGTGGIGDYNEQFF.

The chain uses TRBV29-1 and TRBJ2-2. CDR3 length: 12 residues. In germline, CDR1 is SQVTM, CDR2 ANQGSEA. The CDR3 region is CSVEGNTGELFF.